This T cell receptor (beta chain) was profiled in a study of cytomegalovirus exposure and HLA in healthy donors. Study-wide results and limits: Analysis was performed later, and it showed HLA-associated TCR beta chains to be more clonally expanded than equally common others. Fewer N-insertions than the approximately 700-donor mean were reportedly shown by an Asian-associated ancestry cluster in a later analysis.

Comments on this clone: Antigen specificity is unknown.

At the time of sampling, donors were nominally healthy, though unrecorded immune exposures were likely. Primers: 60 Vbeta forward and 13 Jbeta reverse. Here immunoSEQ multiplex PCR was the method, and the copy in TCRdb shows in-frame clones only, minus some. The sample lists 150,000 or so clones, roughly 78% seen once, with under 4% in the top ten. Germline V gene sequence: CDR1 MGHRA, CDR2 YSYEKL. The V end lost 5 bases, the J end lost 1 base, and 17 bases lay between the germline ends. The CDR3 has 16 residues. The rearrangement uses TRBV4-1 and TRBJ1-1, with a weak D call TRBD1 (5 bases). This clonotype was obtained from a middle-aged woman in good health and CMV-seronegative. The material sequenced was PBMCs. In nucleotides, the CDR3 is TGCGCCAGCAGCTCCAACCCCGCGGGGACGAACACTGAAGCTTTCTTT. This codes for CASSSNPAGTNTEAFF.